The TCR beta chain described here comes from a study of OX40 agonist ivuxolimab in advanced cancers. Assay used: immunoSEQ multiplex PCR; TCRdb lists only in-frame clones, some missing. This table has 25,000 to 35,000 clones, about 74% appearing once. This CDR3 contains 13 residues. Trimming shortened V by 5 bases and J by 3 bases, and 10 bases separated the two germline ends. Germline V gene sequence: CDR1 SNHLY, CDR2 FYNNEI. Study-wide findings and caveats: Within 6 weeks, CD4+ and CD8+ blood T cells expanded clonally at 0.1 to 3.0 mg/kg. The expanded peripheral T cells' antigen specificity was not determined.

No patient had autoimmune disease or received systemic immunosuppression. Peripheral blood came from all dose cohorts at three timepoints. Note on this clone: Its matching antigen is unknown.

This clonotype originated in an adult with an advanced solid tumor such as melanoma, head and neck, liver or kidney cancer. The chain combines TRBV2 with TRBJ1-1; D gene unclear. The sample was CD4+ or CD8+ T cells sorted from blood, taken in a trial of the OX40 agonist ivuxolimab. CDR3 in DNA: TGTGCCAGCAGTCCGGCAGGTTACACTGAAGCTTTCTTT. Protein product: CASSPAGYTEAFF.